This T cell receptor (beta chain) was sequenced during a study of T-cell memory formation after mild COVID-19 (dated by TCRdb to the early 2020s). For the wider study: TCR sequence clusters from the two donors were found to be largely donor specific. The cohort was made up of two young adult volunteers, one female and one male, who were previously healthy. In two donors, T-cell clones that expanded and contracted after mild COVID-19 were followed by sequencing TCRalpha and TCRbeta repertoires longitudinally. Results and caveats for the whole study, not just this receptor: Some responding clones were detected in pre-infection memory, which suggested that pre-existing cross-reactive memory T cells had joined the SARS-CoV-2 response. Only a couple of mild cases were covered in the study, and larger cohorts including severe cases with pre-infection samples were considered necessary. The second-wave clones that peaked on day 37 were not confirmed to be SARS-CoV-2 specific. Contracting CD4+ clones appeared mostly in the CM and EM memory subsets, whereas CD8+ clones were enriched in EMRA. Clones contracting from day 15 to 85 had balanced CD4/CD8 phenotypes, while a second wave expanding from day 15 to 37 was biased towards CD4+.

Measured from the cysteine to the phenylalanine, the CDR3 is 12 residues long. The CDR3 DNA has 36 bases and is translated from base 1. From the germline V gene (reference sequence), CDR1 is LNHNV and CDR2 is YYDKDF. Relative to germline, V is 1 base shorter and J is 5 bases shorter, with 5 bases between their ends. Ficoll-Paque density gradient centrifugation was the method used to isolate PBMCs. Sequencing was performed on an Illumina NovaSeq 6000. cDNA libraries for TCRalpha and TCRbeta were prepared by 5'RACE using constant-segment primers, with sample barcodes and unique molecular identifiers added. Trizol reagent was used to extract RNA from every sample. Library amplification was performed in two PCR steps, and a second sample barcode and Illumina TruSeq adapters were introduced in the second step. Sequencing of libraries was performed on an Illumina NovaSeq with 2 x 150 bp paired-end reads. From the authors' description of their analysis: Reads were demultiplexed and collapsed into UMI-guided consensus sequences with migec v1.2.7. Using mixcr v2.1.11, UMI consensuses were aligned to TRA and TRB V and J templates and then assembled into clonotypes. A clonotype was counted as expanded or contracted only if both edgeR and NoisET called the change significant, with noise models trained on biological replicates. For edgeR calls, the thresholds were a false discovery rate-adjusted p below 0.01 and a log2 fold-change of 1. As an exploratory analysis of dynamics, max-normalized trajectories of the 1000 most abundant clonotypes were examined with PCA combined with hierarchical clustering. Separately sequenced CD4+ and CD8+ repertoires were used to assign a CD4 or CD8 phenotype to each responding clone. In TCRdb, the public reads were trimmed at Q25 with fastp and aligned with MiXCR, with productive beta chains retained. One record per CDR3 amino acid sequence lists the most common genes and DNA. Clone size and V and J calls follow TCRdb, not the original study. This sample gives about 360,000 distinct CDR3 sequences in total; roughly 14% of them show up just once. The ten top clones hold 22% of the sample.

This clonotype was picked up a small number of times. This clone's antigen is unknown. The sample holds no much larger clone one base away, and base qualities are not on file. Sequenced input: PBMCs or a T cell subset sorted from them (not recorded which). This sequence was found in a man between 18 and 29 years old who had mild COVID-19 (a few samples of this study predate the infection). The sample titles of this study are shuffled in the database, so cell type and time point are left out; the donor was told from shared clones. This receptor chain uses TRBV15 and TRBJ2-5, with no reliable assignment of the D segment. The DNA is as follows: TGTGCCACCAGCAGAGTGGGCGAGACCCAGTACTTC. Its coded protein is CATSRVGETQYF.